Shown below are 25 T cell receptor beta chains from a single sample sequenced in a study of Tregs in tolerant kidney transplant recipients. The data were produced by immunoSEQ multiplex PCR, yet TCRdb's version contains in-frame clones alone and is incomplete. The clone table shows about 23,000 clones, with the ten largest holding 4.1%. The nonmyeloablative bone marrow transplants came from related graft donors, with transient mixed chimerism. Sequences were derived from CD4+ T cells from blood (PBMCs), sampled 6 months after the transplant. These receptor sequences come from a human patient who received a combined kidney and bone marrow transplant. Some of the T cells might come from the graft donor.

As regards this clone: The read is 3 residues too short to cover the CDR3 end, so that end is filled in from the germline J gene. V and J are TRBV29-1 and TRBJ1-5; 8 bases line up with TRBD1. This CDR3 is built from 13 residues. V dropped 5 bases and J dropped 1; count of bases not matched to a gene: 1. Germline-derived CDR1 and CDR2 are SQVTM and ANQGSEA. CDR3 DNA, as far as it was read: TGCAGCGTTAGACAGGGGAGCAATCAGCCC. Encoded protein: CSVRQGSNQP. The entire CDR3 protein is CSVRQGSNQPQHF.

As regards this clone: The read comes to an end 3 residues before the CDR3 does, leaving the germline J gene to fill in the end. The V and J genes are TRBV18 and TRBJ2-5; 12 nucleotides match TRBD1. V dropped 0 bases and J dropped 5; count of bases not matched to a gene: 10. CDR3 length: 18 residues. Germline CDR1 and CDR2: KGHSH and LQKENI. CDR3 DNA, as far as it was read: TGTGCCAGCTCACCACCGGGGACAGGGGGCGCAGTAAGGGAGACC. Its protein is CASSPPGTGGAVRET. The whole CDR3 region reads CASSPPGTGGAVRETQYF.

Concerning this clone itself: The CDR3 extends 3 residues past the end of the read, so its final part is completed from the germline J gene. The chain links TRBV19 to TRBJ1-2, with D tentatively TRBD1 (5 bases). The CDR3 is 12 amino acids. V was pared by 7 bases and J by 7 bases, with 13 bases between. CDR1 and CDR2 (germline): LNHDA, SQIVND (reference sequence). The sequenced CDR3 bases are TGTGCCAGTAAGAAAGGGGATGGTGGC. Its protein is CASKKGDGG. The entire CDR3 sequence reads CASKKGDGGYTF.

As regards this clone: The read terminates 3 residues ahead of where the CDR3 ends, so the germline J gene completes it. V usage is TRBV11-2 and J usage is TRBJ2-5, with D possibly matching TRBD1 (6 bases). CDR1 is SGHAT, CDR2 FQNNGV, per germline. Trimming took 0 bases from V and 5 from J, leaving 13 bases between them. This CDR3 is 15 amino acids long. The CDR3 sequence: CASSLEPGVGETQYF. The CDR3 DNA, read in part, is TGTGCCAGCAGCTTAGAGCCAGGGGTAGGGGAGACC.

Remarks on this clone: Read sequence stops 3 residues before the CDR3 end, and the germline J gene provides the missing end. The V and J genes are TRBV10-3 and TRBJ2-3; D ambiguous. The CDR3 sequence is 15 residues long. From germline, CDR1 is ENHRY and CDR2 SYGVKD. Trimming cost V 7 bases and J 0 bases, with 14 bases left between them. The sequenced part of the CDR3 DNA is TGTGCCATCAATTCTGGCGGCGTTAGCACAGATACG. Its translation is CAINSGGVSTDT. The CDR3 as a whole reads CAINSGGVSTDTQYF.

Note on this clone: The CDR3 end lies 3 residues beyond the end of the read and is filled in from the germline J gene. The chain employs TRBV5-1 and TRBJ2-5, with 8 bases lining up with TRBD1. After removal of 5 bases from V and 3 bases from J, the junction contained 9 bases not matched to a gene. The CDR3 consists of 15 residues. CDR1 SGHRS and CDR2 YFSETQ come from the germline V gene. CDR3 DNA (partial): TGCGCCAGCAGATTGACAGGGGACCAAGAAGAGACC. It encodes CASRLTGDQEET. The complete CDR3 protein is CASRLTGDQEETQYF. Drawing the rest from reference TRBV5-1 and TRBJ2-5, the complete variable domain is KAGVTQTPRYLIKTRGQQVTLSCSPISGHRSVSWYQQTPGQGLQFLFEYFSETQRNKGNFPGRFSGRQFSNSRSEMNVSTLELGDSALYLCASRLTGDQEETQYFGPGTRLLVL.

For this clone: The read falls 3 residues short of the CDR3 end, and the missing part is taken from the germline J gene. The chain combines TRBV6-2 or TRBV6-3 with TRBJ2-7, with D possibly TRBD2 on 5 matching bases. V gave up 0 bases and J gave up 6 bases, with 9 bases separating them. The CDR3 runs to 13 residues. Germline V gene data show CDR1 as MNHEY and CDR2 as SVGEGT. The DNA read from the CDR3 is TGTGCCAGCAGTTACTCGACGGCGGGCGAG. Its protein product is CASSYSTAGE. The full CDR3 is CASSYSTAGEQYF.

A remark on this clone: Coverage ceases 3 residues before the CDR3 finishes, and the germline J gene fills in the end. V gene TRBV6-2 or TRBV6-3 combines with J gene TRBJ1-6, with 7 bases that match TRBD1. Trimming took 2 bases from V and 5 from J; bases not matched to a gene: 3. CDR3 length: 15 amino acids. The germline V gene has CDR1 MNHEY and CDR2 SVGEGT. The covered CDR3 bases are TGTGCCAGCAGTTACGAGGACAGGAATAATTCACCC. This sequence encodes CASSYEDRNNSP. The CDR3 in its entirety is CASSYEDRNNSPLHF.

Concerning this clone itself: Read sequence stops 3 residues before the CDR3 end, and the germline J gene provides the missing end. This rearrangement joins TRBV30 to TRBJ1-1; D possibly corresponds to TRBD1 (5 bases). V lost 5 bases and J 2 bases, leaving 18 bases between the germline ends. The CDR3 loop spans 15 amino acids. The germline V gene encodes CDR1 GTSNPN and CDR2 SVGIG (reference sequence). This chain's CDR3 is CAWGLPWRGNTEAFF. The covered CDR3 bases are TGTGCCTGGGGTCTCCCGTGGAGGGGCAACACTGAA.

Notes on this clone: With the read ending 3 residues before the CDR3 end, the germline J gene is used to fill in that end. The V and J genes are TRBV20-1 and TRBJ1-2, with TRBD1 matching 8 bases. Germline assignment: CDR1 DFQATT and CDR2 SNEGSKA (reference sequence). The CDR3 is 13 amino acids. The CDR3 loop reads CSARDPRGQGYTF. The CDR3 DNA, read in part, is TGCAGTGCTAGAGATCCCAGGGGGCAGGGC.

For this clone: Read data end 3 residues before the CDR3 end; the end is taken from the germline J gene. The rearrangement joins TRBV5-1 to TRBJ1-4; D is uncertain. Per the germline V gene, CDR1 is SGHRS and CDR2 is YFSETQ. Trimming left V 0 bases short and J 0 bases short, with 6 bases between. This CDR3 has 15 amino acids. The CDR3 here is CASSLGRATNEKLFF. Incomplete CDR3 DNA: TGCGCCAGCAGCTTGGGCAGAGCAACTAATGAAAAA. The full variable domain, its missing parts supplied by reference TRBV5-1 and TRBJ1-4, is KAGVTQTPRYLIKTRGQQVTLSCSPISGHRSVSWYQQTPGQGLQFLFEYFSETQRNKGNFPGRFSGRQFSNSRSEMNVSTLELGDSALYLCASSLGRATNEKLFFGSGTQLSVL.

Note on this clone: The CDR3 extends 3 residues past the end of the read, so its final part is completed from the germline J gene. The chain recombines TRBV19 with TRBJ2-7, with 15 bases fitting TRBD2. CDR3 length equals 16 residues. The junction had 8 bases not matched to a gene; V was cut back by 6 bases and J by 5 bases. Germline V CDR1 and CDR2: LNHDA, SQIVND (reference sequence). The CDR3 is CASRSGLAGGQDEQYF. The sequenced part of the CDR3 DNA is TGTGCCAGTAGATCCGGACTAGCGGGGGGGCAAGACGAG.

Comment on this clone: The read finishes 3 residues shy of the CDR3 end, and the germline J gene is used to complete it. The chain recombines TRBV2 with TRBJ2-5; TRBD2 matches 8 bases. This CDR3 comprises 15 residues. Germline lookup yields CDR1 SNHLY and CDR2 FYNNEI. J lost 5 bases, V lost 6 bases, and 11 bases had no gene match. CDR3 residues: CASRVVGGARETQYF. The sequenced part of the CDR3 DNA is TGTGCCAGCAGAGTCGTCGGGGGGGCGAGGGAGACC.

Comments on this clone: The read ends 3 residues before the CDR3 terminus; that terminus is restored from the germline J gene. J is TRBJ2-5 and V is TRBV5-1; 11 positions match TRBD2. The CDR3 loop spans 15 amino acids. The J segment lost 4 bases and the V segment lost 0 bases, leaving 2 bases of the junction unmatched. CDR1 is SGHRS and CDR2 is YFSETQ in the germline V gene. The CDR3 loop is CASSLGLAGRETQYF. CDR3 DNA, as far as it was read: TGCGCCAGCAGCTTGGGACTAGCGGGGAGAGAGACC.

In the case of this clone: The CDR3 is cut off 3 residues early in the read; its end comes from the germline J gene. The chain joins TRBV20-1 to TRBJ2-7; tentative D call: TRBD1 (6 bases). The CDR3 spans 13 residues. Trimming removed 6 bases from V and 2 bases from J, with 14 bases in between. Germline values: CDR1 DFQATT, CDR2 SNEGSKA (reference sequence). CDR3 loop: CSARPGVAYEQYF. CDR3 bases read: TGCAGTGCCCGTCCAGGGGTGGCCTACGAG.

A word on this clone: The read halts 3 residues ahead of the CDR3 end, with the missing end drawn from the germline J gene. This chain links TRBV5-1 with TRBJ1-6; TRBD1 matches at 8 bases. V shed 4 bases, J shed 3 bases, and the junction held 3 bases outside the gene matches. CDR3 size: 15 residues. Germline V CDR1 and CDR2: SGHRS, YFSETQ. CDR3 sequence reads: CASSRDRLYNSPLHF. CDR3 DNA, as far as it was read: TGCGCCAGCAGCAGGGACAGGCTCTATAATTCACCC.

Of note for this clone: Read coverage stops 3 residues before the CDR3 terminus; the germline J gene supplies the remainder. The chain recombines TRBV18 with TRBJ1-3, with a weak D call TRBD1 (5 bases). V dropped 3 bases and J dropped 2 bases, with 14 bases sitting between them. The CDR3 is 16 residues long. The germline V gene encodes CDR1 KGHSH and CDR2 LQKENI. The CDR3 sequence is CASSPQRARAGNTIYF. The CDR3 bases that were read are TGTGCCAGCTCACCTCAAAGGGCCAGGGCTGGAAACACC.

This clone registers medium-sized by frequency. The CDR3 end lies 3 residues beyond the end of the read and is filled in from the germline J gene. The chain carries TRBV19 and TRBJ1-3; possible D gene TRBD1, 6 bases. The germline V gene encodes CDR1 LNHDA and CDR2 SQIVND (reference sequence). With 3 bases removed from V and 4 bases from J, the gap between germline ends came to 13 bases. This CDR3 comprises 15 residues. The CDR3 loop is CASSISQGSGNTIYF. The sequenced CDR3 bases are TGTGCCAGTAGTATTTCCCAGGGGAGCGGAAACACC. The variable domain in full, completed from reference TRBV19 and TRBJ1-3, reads DGGITQSPKYLFRKEGQNVTLSCEQNLNHDAMYWYRQDPGQGLRLIYYSQIVNDFQKGDIAEGYSVSREKKESFPLTVTSAQKNPTAFYLCASSISQGSGNTIYFGEGSWLTVV.

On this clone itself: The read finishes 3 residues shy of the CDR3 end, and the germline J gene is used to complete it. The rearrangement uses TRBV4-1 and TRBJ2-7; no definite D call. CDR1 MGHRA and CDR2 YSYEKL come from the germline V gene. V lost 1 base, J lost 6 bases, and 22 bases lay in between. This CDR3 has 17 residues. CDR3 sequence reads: CASSQGPGGARSSEQYF. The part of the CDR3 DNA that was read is TGCGCCAGCAGCCAAGGCCCCGGTGGTGCCCGATCGTCCGAG.

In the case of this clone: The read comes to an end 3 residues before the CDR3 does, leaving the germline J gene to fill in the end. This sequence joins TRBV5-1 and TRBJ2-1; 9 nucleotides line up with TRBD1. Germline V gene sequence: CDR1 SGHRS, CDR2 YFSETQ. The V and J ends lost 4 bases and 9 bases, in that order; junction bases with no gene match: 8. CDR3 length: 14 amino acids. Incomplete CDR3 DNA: TGCGCCAGCAGCCAAGTCACAGGGGGCACTGAG. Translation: CASSQVTGGTE. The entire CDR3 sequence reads CASSQVTGGTEQFF.

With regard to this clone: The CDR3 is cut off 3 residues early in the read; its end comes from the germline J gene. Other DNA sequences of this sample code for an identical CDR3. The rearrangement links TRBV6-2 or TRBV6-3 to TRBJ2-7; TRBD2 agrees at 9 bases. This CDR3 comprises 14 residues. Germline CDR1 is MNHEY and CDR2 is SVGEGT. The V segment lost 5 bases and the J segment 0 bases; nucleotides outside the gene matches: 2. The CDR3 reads CASSTTSGSYEQYF. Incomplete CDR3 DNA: TGTGCCAGCAGTACGACTAGCGGCTCCTACGAG.

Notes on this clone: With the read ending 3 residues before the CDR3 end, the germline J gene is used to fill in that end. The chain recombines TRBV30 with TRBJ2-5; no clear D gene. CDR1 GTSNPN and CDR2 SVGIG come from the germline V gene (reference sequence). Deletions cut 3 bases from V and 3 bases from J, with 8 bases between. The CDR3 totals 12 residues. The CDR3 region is CAWSRKKETQYF. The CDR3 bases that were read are TGTGCCTGGAGCAGGAAGAAAGAGACC.

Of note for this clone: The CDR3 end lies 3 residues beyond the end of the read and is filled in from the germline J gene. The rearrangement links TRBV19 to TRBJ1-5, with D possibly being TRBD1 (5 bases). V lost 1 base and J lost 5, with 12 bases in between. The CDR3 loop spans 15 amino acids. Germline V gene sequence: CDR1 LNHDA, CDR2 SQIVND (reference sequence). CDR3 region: CASSIGREGDQPQHF. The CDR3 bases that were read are TGTGCCAGTAGTATAGGCAGGGAGGGCGATCAGCCC.

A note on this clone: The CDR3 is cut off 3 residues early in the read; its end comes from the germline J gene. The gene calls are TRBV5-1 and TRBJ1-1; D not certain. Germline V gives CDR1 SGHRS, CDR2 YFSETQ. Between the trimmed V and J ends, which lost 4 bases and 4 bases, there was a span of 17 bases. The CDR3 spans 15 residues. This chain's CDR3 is CASSPLAALGTEAFF. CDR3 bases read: TGCGCCAGCAGCCCTCTAGCGGCGCTGGGCACTGAA.

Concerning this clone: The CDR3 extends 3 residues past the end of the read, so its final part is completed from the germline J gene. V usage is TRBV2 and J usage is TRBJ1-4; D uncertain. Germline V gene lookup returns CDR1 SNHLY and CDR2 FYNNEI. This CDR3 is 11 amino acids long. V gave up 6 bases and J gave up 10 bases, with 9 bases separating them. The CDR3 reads CASSLPGKLFF. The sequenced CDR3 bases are TGTGCCAGCAGCTTACCGGGAAAA.